This T cell receptor (beta chain) was found in a study of blood T cell repertoires in COVID-19. The J segment lost 1 base and the V segment lost 3 bases, leaving 5 bases of the junction unmatched. The CDR3 has 15 residues. The V gene's germline CDR1 is SGDLS and CDR2 YYNGEE. Assay: immunoSEQ multiplex PCR; the TCRdb copy retains only in-frame clones and omits some. The sample yields 55,000 to 70,000 clones, around nine tenths seen once. J is TRBJ1-2 and V is TRBV9, with 8 bases that match TRBD1. Sequences were obtained from peripheral blood. The receptor comes from a woman aged 18 to 35 with acute or convalescent COVID-19. The chain's CDR3 is CASSAGTGDNYGYTF. The CDR3 region has the DNA TGTGCCAGCAGCGCCGGGACAGGTGATAACTATGGCTACACCTTC. The full variable domain, with the rest looked up from reference TRBV9 and TRBJ1-2, is DSGVTQTPKHLITATGQRVTLRCSPRSGDLSVYWYQQSLDQGLQFLIQYYNGEERAKGNILERFSAQQFPDLHSELNLSSLELGDSALYFCASSAGTGDNYGYTFGSGTRLTVV.